Presented here are 24 T cell receptor beta chains from one specimen sequenced in a study of T-cell memory formation after mild COVID-19 (dated by TCRdb to about 2021). Library preparation employed 5' RACE. TCRdb records Illumina NovaSeq 6000 as the sequencer. TCRdb trimmed public reads at Q25 via fastp, called clones via MiXCR and kept in-frame beta chains. Rows merge per CDR3 protein into single entries with the most common DNA and genes. The sample table lists hundreds of thousands of distinct CDR3 sequences, around 15% of them with a count of one. The biggest ten clones account for 20% to 25% of the sample. Material for sequencing was PBMCs or a T cell subset sorted from them (not recorded which). These receptors all stem from a man younger than 35 who had mild COVID-19 (a few samples of this study predate the infection). The sample titles of this study are shuffled in the database, so cell type and time point are left out; the donor was told from shared clones.

This chain uses TRBV28 with TRBJ1-2, with 9 bases aligning to TRBD1. Germline V CDR1 and CDR2: MDHEN, SYDVKM. J was trimmed by 4 bases and V by 3 bases; bases with no gene match: 3. The CDR3 runs 14 residues. CDR3 loop: CASSFLDRGYGYTF. CDR3 nucleotide sequence: TGTGCCAGCAGTTTTTTGGACAGGGGCTATGGCTACACCTTC.

This clonotype was seen a few times. CDR3 in DNA: TGTGCCAGCAGTCTCCACCGACTAGCGGGCACGGGCACAGATACGCAGTATTTT. Protein product: CASSLHRLAGTGTDTQYF. The V call is TRBV12-3 or TRBV12-4, the J call TRBJ2-3; 10 bases align to TRBD2. The CDR3 covers 18 residues. Trimming removed 5 bases from V and 1 base from J; junction bases left unmatched: 12.

The V and J genes are TRBV24-1 and TRBJ2-5, with D tentatively TRBD1 or TRBD2 (6 bases each). CDR3 length: 13 amino acids. V shed 3 bases and J shed 5 bases, with 9 bases lying between them. The germline CDR1 and CDR2 sequences are KGHDR and SFDVKD. The CDR3 coding sequence is TGTGCCACCAGTGATACAGGGAGGGAGACCCAGTACTTC. Amino acid sequence: CATSDTGRETQYF.

The chain carries TRBV27 and TRBJ1-1, with 8 positions matching TRBD1. The CDR3 is 14 amino acids. Trimming removed 4 bases from V and 1 base from J; junction bases left unmatched: 2. The germline V gene has CDR1 MNHEY and CDR2 SMNVEV (reference sequence). CDR3 nucleotides: TGTGCCAGCAGTTCGGGGACAGGGAACACTGAAGCTTTCTTT. It encodes CASSSGTGNTEAFF.

Written as DNA, the CDR3 is TGTGCCAGCAGTTTCGGACCACTTAAGTACTTC. Translating gives CASSFGPLKYF. The chain is built from TRBV27 and TRBJ2-4; D remains unclear. The germline gives CDR1 MNHEY, CDR2 SMNVEV (reference sequence). CDR3 size: 11 residues. V dropped 3 bases and J dropped 14 bases, with 11 bases sitting between them.

The V gene is TRBV4-3, the J gene TRBJ1-2, with TRBD1 matching over 8 bases. CDR3 length: 15 residues. V lost 1 base to trimming and J lost 5 bases; unmatched junction nucleotides: 6. Germline V gene data show CDR1 as LGHNA and CDR2 as YSLEER. CDR3 in amino acids: CASSQVQGDPYGYTF. The DNA for the CDR3 is TGCGCCAGCAGCCAAGTACAGGGGGACCCTTATGGCTACACCTTC.

This chain links TRBV9 with TRBJ2-5; the D is unclear. CDR1 and CDR2 from the germline V gene are SGDLS and YYNGEE. The CDR3 runs 12 residues. Trimming shortened V by 4 bases and J by 5 bases, and 9 bases separated the two germline ends. CDR3 amino acids: CASSPIGETQYF. The CDR3 DNA reads TGTGCCAGCAGCCCGATAGGGGAGACCCAGTACTTC.

The chain uses TRBV18 and TRBJ2-4; weak D call: TRBD2 (6 bases). Germline V gene data show CDR1 as KGHSH and CDR2 as LQKENI. V was trimmed by 3 bases and J by 0 bases, leaving 12 bases between them. The CDR3 has 16 amino acids. Here the CDR3 reads CASSPAGPLAKNIQYF. In DNA, the CDR3 is TGTGCCAGCTCACCGGCGGGGCCCTTAGCCAAAAACATTCAGTACTTC. Filled out from reference TRBV18 and TRBJ2-4, the complete variable domain reads NAGVMQNPRHLVRRRGQEARLRCSPMKGHSHVYWYRQLPEEGLKFMVYLQKENIIDESGMPKERFSAEFPKEGPSILRIQQVVRGDSAAYFCASSPAGPLAKNIQYFGAGTRLSVL.

This clonotype was picked up one time. The V and J genes are TRBV5-1 and TRBJ1-1, with TRBD1 as a possible D gene (5 bases). This CDR3 spans 15 amino acids. V shed 6 bases and J shed 2 bases, with 17 bases lying between them. CDR1 is SGHRS and CDR2 is YFSETQ in the germline V gene. The CDR3 DNA follows: TGCGCCAGCACCCTAAGGAGGGGCCAAAACACTGAAGCTTTCTTT. Protein: CASTLRRGQNTEAFF.

The chain is built from TRBV4-1 and TRBJ1-2; weak D call: TRBD1 (5 bases). Per the germline V gene, CDR1 is MGHRA and CDR2 is YSYEKL. This CDR3 has 16 residues. V shed 4 bases and J shed 8 bases, with 23 bases lying between them. As DNA, the CDR3 is TGCGCCAGCAGCCGGGGCCCGGCAGGGACTATTACCGGCTACACCTTC. Translating it yields CASSRGPAGTITGYTF.

This chain connects TRBV5-1 to TRBJ2-7, with TRBD1 matching 10 bases. The CDR3 extends over 14 amino acids. V trimming: 3 bases; J trimming: 5 bases; junction bases outside the gene matches: 5. Germline loops: CDR1 SGHRS, CDR2 YFSETQ. CDR3 sequence: CASSSTTGGHEQYV. CDR3 nucleotides: TGCGCCAGCAGCTCGACGACAGGGGGCCACGAGCAGTACGTC.

CDR3 loop: CASNRPGASGNTIYF. The CDR3 coding sequence is TGTGCCAGCAACCGGCCGGGTGCCTCTGGAAACACCATATATTTT. The J gene is TRBJ1-3, the V gene TRBV5-6; D remains unclear. Trimming removed 6 bases from V and 0 bases from J, with 13 bases in between. CDR3 length: 15 amino acids. The germline CDR1 and CDR2 sequences are SGHDT and YYEEEE.

A few counts support this clonotype. The rearrangement links TRBV7-3 to TRBJ2-2; 7 positions match TRBD1. The germline CDR1 and CDR2 sequences are SGHTA and FQGTGA. Trimming at V came to 3 bases and at J to 6 bases, leaving 4 bases not matched to a gene. The CDR3 is 14 amino acids. The CDR3: CASSLTGFSGELFF. CDR3 nucleotide sequence: TGTGCCAGCAGCTTGACAGGGTTCTCCGGGGAGCTGTTTTTT.

A few counts support this clonotype. The rearrangement links TRBV6-2 or TRBV6-3 to TRBJ1-1; D call uncertain. V was cut by 11 bases and J by 1 base, with 5 bases left in between. The CDR3 is 10 amino acids. The germline V gene encodes CDR1 MNHEY and CDR2 SVGEGT. The CDR3 loop is CAERNTEAFF. CDR3 bases: TGTGCCGAGAGGAACACTGAAGCTTTCTTT.

The gene calls are TRBV5-1 and TRBJ2-1; 9 nucleotides match TRBD1. The V segment lost 8 bases and the J segment 5 bases; nucleotides outside the gene matches: 11. The CDR3 spans 15 residues. Germline CDR1 and CDR2: SGHRS and YFSETQ. CDR3 sequence: CASFTGQGLNNEQFF. DNA for the CDR3: TGCGCCAGTTTTACCGGACAGGGGCTAAACAATGAGCAGTTCTTC.

The chain employs TRBV6-2 or TRBV6-3 and TRBJ1-5; no firm D call. The CDR3 loop spans 12 amino acids. V was pared by 6 bases and J by 5 bases, with 8 bases between. Per the germline V gene, CDR1 is MNHEY and CDR2 is SVGEGT. CDR3 sequence reads: CASSPRDQPQHF. The CDR3 DNA sequence: TGTGCCAGCAGCCCTCGGGATCAGCCCCAGCATTTT.

This chain uses TRBV27 with TRBJ1-1, with unresolved D. The V end was cut by 2 bases, the J end by 3 bases, with 16 bases between. CDR1 is MNHEY, CDR2 SMNVEV, per germline (reference sequence). This CDR3 has 16 residues. The CDR3 protein is CASSLAPAGGYTEAFF. In nucleotides, the CDR3 is TGTGCCAGCAGTTTAGCCCCCGCGGGAGGATACACTGAAGCTTTCTTT.

Only a few counts were recorded for this clonotype. V is TRBV28 and J is TRBJ2-2, with TRBD1 identical over 7 bases. Germline values: CDR1 MDHEN, CDR2 SYDVKM. This CDR3 has 16 amino acids. V shed 3 bases and J 1 base; nucleotides not matched to a gene: 5. The CDR3 bases are TGTGCCAGCAGTTTTTCGGGACAGAGGAACACCGGGGAGCTGTTTTTT. Its translation: CASSFSGQRNTGELFF.

This clonotype was counted between two and nine times. The chain carries TRBV6-4 and TRBJ2-3; the match to TRBD2 covers 9 bases. V gave up 0 bases and J gave up 4 bases; unmatched junction bases: 2. The CDR3 runs to 15 residues. The germline V gene encodes CDR1 MRHNA and CDR2 SNTAGT. The CDR3 DNA reads as TGTGCCAGCAGTGACTCAGGCGGGGGGGCAGATACGCAGTATTTT. It yields the protein CASSDSGGGADTQYF.

The genes are TRBV5-4 and TRBJ2-1; TRBD2 is a possible D gene (6 bases). Germline CDR1 reads SGHNT; CDR2 reads YYREEE (reference sequence). This CDR3 region has 16 residues. V was shortened by 4 bases and J by 6 bases, with 20 bases between the two germline ends. CDR3 loop: CASSKAGRAEGNEQFF. The CDR3 nucleotides are TGTGCCAGCAGCAAGGCGGGCAGGGCGGAGGGCAATGAGCAGTTCTTC.

This clonotype occurred a few times. The rearrangement links TRBV20-1 to TRBJ2-4; 7 positions match TRBD2. The germline V gene has CDR1 DFQATT and CDR2 SNEGSKA (reference sequence). Germline trimming cut 0 bases from V and 5 bases from J; bases unmatched to any gene: 7. The CDR3 runs 15 residues. This chain's CDR3 is CSARDLRGVENIQYF. The CDR3 coding sequence is TGCAGTGCTAGAGATCTCCGGGGGGTGGAAAACATTCAGTACTTC.

This clonotype was observed a handful of times. The CDR3 region has the DNA TGCAGTGCCACGGAGGGGGCTAGCACAGATACGCAGTATTTT. It encodes CSATEGASTDTQYF. The gene calls are TRBV20-1 and TRBJ2-3; a possible D gene is TRBD1 (7 bases). Trimming shortened V by 6 bases and J by 0 bases, and 13 bases separated the two germline ends. The germline V gene encodes CDR1 DFQATT and CDR2 SNEGSKA (reference sequence). The CDR3 is 14 residues long.

This clonotype was detected ten times or more. The CDR3 sequence is CASSLRGLGETQYF. CDR3 sequence (DNA): TGTGCCAGCAGTTTGAGGGGTTTAGGGGAGACCCAGTACTTC. The V gene is TRBV12-3 or TRBV12-4, the J gene TRBJ2-5, with D possibly being TRBD1 or TRBD2 (5 bases each). V lost 3 bases, J lost 5 bases, and 13 bases lay in between. The CDR3 consists of 14 residues.

This clonotype was seen at least ten times. The chain has TRBV12-3 or TRBV12-4 and TRBJ2-3; D unresolved. Trimming removed 5 bases at V and 4 bases at J, with 10 bases between. This CDR3 region has 13 residues. The CDR3: CASSVLLADTQYF. The CDR3 region has the DNA TGTGCCAGCAGTGTCCTTCTCGCAGATACGCAGTATTTT.